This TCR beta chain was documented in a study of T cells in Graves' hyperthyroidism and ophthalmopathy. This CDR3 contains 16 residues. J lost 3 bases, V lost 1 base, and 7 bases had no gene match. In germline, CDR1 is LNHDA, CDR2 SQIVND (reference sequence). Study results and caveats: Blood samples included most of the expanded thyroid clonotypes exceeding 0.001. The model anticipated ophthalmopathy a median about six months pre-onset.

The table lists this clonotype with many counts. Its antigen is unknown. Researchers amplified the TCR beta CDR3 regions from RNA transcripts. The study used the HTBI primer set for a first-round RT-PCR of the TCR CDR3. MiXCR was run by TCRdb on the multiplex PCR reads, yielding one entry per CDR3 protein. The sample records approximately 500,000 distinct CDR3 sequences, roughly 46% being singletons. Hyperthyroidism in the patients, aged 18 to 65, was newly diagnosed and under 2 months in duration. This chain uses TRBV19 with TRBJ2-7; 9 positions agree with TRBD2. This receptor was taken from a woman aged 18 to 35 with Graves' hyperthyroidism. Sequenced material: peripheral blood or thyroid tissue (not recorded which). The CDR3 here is CASSIVRGTSSYEQYF. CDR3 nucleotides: TGTGCCAGTAGTATAGTGCGGGGGACTAGCAGCTACGAGCAGTACTTC.